These T cell receptor beta chains were read from a single sample in a study of blood T cell repertoires in COVID-19. Some clones are missing from TCRdb's copy, which holds only in-frame ones; the method was immunoSEQ multiplex PCR. This table has over 250,000 clones, approximately 86% appearing once. Material for sequencing was peripheral blood. The receptors derive from a middle-aged man who had recovered from COVID-19. Each CDR3 is given with its conserved first and last residue. The order of the fields is CDR3 protein, CDR3 DNA, V gene, clone size, J gene, D gene. D genes are given only for firm matches. Clone sizes are given selectively: once, few, many, or a class where the clone is expanded.

CASSSISEDTDTQYF TGTGCCAGCAGCTCTATCAGCGAGGACACAGATACGCAGTATTTT TRBV7-6 once TRBJ2-3 NA
CASSHPGEGGVGTQYF TGTGCCAGCAGCCACCCTGGGGAGGGAGGAGTAGGTACGCAGTATTTT TRBV2 once TRBJ2-3 TRBD2
CAISEGLAVPETQYF TGTGCCATCAGTGAGGGACTAGCGGTTCCAGAGACCCAGTACTTC TRBV10-3 NA TRBJ2-5 TRBD2
CASSLVARGYSYEQYF TGTGCCAGCAGCTTGGTGGCTCGGGGATACTCCTACGAGCAGTACTTC TRBV5-6 NA TRBJ2-7 NA
CASSARDSYEQYF TGTGCCAGCAGCGCCCGGGACTCCTACGAGCAGTACTTC TRBV9 NA TRBJ2-7 NA
CASSLSPTSTYNEQFF TGTGCCAGCAGCCTATCGCCGACTAGCACGTACAATGAGCAGTTCTTC TRBV7-3 NA TRBJ2-1 TRBD2
CASSQWAAGQGPPGANVLTF TGTGCCAGCAGCCAATGGGCCGCGGGACAGGGACCTCCTGGGGCCAACGTCCTGACTTTC TRBV14 few TRBJ2-6 TRBD1
CSVASSSYNEQFF TGCAGCGTTGCGAGTAGCTCCTACAATGAGCAGTTCTTC TRBV29-1 NA TRBJ2-1 NA
CASSTYGQGRHEQYF TGTGCCAGCAGCACGTACGGACAGGGTAGGCACGAGCAGTACTTC TRBV5-6 NA TRBJ2-7 TRBD1
CASRSGRFSNQPQHF TGTGCCAGCAGGTCAGGCAGATTTAGCAATCAGCCCCAGCATTTT TRBV6-5 NA TRBJ1-5 NA
CASSPRGGGSDTQYF TGTGCCAGCAGCCCCAGGGGCGGGGGATCGGATACGCAGTATTTT TRBV27 NA TRBJ2-3 NA
CASPGLAGARNEQFF TGTGCCTCCCCGGGACTAGCGGGAGCCCGAAATGAGCAGTTCTTC TRBV30 NA TRBJ2-1 TRBD2
CASSTQGFQETQYF TGTGCCAGCAGTACCCAGGGATTCCAAGAGACCCAGTACTTC TRBV27 once TRBJ2-5 NA
CASSPTSTQTQYF TGTGCCAGCAGCCCCACTAGCACCCAGACGCAGTATTTT TRBV14 NA TRBJ2-3 NA
CASSVSGGGLSYNEQFF TGTGCCAGCAGCGTAAGCGGCGGGGGACTCTCCTACAATGAGCAGTTCTTC TRBV9 NA TRBJ2-1 TRBD2
CASSYSQARGYTF TGTGCCAGCAGTTACTCGCAGGCTCGTGGCTACACCTTC TRBV6-5 NA TRBJ1-2 NA
CASSLGLFGNTEAFF TGTGCCAGCAGCTTGGGTCTCTTCGGGAACACTGAAGCTTTCTTT TRBV5-6 NA TRBJ1-1 NA
CASSLRLRETQYF TGCGCCAGCAGCCTCCGACTACGCGAGACCCAGTACTTC TRBV4-3 NA TRBJ2-5 NA
CATTRDRVTDTQYF TGTGCCACCACCCGAGACAGGGTCACAGATACGCAGTATTTT TRBV15 NA TRBJ2-3 TRBD1
CASREQGFANQPQHF TGTGCCAGTAGGGAACAGGGGTTTGCCAATCAGCCCCAGCATTTT TRBV19 NA TRBJ1-5 TRBD1
CASSSDRGYGNTIYF TGTGCCAGCAGTTCGGACAGGGGTTATGGAAACACCATATATTTT TRBV6-5 NA TRBJ1-3 TRBD1
CASSPGQGLGSPLHF TGTGCCAGCAGCCCCGGACAGGGGTTAGGTTCACCCCTCCACTTT TRBV5-6 NA TRBJ1-6 TRBD1
CASSPRTALIGNYGYTF TGTGCCAGCAGTCCTCGGACAGCTCTGATAGGAAACTATGGCTACACCTTC TRBV27 NA TRBJ1-2 NA
CASTKGDTNSPLHF TGTGCCAGCACGAAAGGGGACACAAATTCACCCCTCCACTTT TRBV27 NA TRBJ1-6 NA
CSVVQGNQPQHF TGCAGCGTTGTTCAGGGCAATCAGCCCCAGCATTTT TRBV29-1 NA TRBJ1-5 NA
CASSERVQSYEQYF TGTGCCAGCAGCGAGAGGGTACAGTCCTACGAGCAGTACTTC TRBV2 NA TRBJ2-7 NA
CASTGSVWESAGYGYTF TGTGCCAGCACGGGTTCGGTTTGGGAGTCGGCGGGTTATGGCTACACCTTC TRBV5-4 NA TRBJ1-2 NA